The rows below give T cell receptor beta chains drawn from one sample of a study of cytomegalovirus exposure and HLA in healthy donors. Some clones are missing from TCRdb's copy, which holds only in-frame ones; the method was immunoSEQ multiplex PCR. Here the sample spans over 200,000 clones, over 65% being singletons. Sequenced: PBMCs. Source of these receptors: a woman in her late teens or twenties in good health and CMV-seronegative. Both conserved end residues are part of each CDR3. D genes are given only for firm matches. Clone size is not always given. Where it is, it says once, few, many or a class for expanded clones.

j_call	v_call	cdr3_length	clone_size	d_call	cdr3_aa	cdr3_nt
TRBJ2-7	TRBV28	16	NA	TRBD1	CASSTHRQGKGYEQYF	TGTGCCAGCAGCACCCACAGACAGGGGAAGGGCTACGAGCAGTACTTC
TRBJ1-1	TRBV28	14	once	NA	CASSLGPPNTEAFF	TGTGCCAGCAGTTTAGGGCCCCCTAACACTGAAGCTTTCTTT
TRBJ1-4	TRBV9	15	NA	NA	CASSVAWGAGEKLFF	TGTGCCAGCAGCGTAGCTTGGGGGGCCGGGGAAAAACTGTTTTTT
TRBJ2-2	TRBV5-6	13	few	NA	CASSPEGTGELFF	TGTGCCAGCAGCCCTGAGGGGACCGGGGAGCTGTTTTTT
TRBJ1-2	TRBV5-1	13	NA	TRBD1	CASSLGQGSGYTF	TGCGCCAGCAGCTTGGGACAGGGGAGTGGCTACACCTTC
TRBJ2-1	TRBV27	15	NA	NA	CASSLTLFSYNEQFF	TGTGCCAGCAGTTTAACCCTCTTCTCCTACAATGAGCAGTTCTTC
TRBJ2-7	TRBV10-3	14	NA	NA	CAISDDGSLNEQYF	TGTGCCATCAGTGATGACGGGAGTCTGAACGAGCAGTACTTC
TRBJ1-2	TRBV27	14	NA	NA	CASSLAQGRYGYTF	TGTGCCAGCAGTTTAGCCCAGGGGCGCTATGGCTACACCTTC
TRBJ1-5	TRBV5-7	11	few	NA	CASSLEQPQHF	TGTGCCAGCAGCTTGGAACAGCCCCAGCATTTT
TRBJ2-3	TRBV7-3	15	NA	TRBD2	CASSLSSGGTDTQYF	TGTGCCAGCAGCCTCTCTAGCGGAGGCACAGATACGCAGTATTTT
TRBJ1-2	TRBV16	13	NA	NA	CASSPRTDPGYTF	TGTGCCAGCAGCCCTCGGACAGACCCAGGCTACACCTTC
TRBJ1-2	TRBV28	13	NA	NA	CASSLVGGNGYTF	TGTGCCAGCAGTTTGGTCGGAGGGAATGGCTACACCTTC
TRBJ2-3	TRBV4-1	16	NA	TRBD2	CASSQTRTSGTDTQYF	TGCGCCAGCAGCCAAACTCGGACTAGCGGCACAGATACGCAGTATTTT
TRBJ1-1	TRBV5-1	15	NA	NA	CASSSEIDRVGKAFF	TGCGCCAGCAGCTCGGAAATCGACCGGGTTGGGAAAGCTTTCTTT
TRBJ2-4	TRBV5-6	14	once	NA	CASSLGLTLGIQYF	TGTGCCAGCAGCTTGGGTCTCACGCTGGGCATTCAGTACTTC
TRBJ2-1	TRBV9	17	NA	TRBD2	CASSVEGLAGDHNEQFF	TGTGCCAGCAGCGTAGAGGGACTAGCGGGGGACCACAATGAGCAGTTCTTC
TRBJ2-7	TRBV6-5	14	NA	NA	CASSRDGSSYEQYF	TGTGCCAGCAGCCGGGACGGGAGCTCCTACGAGCAGTACTTC
TRBJ2-1	TRBV9	14	NA	NA	CASSVDYVDNEQFF	TGTGCCAGCAGCGTAGACTATGTTGACAATGAGCAGTTCTTC
TRBJ2-3	TRBV29-1	13	NA	TRBD1	CSVVGQDTDTQYF	TGCAGCGTGGTAGGACAGGACACAGATACGCAGTATTTT
TRBJ1-5	TRBV27	14	NA	NA	CASSLGYSNQPQHF	TGTGCCAGCAGTTTAGGATATAGCAATCAGCCCCAGCATTTT
TRBJ1-2	TRBV5-6	13	NA	TRBD1	CASSLTGVDGYTF	TGTGCCAGCAGCTTGACAGGGGTAGATGGCTACACCTTC
TRBJ2-7	TRBV28	12	NA	NA	CASSADSYEQYF	TGTGCCAGCAGTGCGGATTCCTACGAGCAGTACTTC